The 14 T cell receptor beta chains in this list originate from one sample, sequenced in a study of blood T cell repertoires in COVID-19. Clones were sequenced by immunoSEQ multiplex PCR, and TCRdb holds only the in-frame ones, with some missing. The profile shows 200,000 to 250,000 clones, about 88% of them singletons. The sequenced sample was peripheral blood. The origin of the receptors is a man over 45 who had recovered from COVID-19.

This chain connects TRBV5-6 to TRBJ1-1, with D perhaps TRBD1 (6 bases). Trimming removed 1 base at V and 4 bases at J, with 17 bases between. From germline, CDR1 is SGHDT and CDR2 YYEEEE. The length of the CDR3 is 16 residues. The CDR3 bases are TGTGCCAGCAGCTTGATGAATCGCTACAGGGCCACTGAAGCTTTCTTT. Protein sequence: CASSLMNRYRATEAFF.

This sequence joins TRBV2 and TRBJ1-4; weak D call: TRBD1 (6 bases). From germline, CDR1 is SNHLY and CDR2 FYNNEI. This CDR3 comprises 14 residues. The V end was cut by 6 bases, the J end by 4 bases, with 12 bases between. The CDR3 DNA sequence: TGTGCCAGCAGGAAACAGGGAGTTAATGAAAAACTGTTTTTT. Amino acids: CASRKQGVNEKLFF.

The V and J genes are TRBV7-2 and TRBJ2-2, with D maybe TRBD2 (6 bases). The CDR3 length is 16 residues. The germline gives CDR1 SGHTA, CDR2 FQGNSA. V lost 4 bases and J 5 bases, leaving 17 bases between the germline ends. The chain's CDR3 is CASSSYGGSETGELFF. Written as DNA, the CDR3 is TGTGCCAGCAGCTCATATGGAGGGAGTGAGACCGGGGAGCTGTTTTTT.

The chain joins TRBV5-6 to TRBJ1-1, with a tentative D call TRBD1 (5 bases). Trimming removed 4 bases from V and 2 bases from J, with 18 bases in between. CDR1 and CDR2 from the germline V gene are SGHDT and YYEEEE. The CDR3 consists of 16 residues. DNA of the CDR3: TGTGCCAGCAGCGGTGGTCGCAGGGTGGGTAACACTGAAGCTTTCTTT. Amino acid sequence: CASSGGRRVGNTEAFF.

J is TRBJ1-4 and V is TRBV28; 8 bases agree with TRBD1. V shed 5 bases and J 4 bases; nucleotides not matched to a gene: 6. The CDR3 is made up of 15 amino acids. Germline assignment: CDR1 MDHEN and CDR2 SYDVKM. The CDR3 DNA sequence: TGTGCCAGCAGTCCCGCTGGGACAGGTAATGAAAAACTGTTTTTT. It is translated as CASSPAGTGNEKLFF.

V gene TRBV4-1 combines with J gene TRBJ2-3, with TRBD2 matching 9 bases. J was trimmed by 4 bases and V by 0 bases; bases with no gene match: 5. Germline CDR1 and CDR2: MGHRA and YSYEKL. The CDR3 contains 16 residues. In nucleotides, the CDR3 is TGCGCCAGCAGCCAAGAACTAGCGGGCCACCCAGATACGCAGTATTTT. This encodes CASSQELAGHPDTQYF.

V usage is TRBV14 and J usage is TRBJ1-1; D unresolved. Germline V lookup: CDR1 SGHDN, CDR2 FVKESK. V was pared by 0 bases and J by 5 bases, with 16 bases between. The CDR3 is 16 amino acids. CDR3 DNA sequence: TGTGCCAGCAGCCAAGAGGCCTCCACCGTGCGGACTGAAGCTTTCTTT. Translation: CASSQEASTVRTEAFF.

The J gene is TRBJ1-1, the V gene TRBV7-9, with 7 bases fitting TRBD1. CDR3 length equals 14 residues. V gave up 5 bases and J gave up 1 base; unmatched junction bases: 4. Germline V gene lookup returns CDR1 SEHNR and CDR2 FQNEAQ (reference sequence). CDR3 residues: CASSLGQQNTEAFF. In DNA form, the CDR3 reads TGTGCCAGCAGCCTGGGACAGCAGAACACTGAAGCTTTCTTT.

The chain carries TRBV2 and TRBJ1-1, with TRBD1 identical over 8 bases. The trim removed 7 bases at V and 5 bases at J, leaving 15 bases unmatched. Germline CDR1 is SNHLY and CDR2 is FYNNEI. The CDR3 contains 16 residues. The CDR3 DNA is TGTGCCAGCACTACCCGAACAGGGGGAAAGGGGACTGAAGCTTTCTTT. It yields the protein CASTTRTGGKGTEAFF.

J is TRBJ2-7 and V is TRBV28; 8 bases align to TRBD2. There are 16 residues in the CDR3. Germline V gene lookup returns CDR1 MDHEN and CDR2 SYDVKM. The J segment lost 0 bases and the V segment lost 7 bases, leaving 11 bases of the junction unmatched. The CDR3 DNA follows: TGTGCCAGCACCCCCCCAAGCGGGGGCCTCTCCTACGAGCAGTACTTC. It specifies CASTPPSGGLSYEQYF.

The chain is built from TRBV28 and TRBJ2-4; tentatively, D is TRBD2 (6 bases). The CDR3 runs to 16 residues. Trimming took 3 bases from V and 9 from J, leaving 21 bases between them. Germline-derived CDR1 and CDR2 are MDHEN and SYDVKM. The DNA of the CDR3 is TGTGCCAGCAGTTTGCCGGGAGAGGGCCCCGAAGTCATTCAGTACTTC. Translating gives CASSLPGEGPEVIQYF.

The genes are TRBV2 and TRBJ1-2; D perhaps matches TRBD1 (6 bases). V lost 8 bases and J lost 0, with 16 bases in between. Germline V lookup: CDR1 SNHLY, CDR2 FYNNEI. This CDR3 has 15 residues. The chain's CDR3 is CASDRTAIANYGYTF. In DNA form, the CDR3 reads TGTGCCAGCGACCGGACAGCAATAGCTAACTATGGCTACACCTTC.

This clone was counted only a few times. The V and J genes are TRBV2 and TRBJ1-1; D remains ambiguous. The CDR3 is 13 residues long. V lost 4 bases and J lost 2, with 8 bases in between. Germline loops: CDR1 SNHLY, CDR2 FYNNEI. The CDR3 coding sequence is TGTGCCAGCAGTGTCGCAGAAAACACTGAAGCTTTCTTT. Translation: CASSVAENTEAFF.

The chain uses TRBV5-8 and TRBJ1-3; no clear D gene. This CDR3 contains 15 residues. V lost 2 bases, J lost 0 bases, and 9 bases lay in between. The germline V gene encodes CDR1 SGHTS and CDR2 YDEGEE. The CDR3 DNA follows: TGTGCCAGCAGCTTCACCCCCTACTCTGGAAACACCATATATTTT. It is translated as CASSFTPYSGNTIYF.